This is a list of T cell receptor beta chains from one sample in a study of tissue T cells after allogeneic stem cell transplantation. The data were produced by immunoSEQ multiplex PCR, yet TCRdb's version contains in-frame clones alone and is incomplete. Of about 3,000 clones in the sample, around two thirds are singletons; the top ten hold about 16%. The source was ascending colon tissue, collected at autopsy. Source of these receptors: a male patient at least 60 years old with steroid-refractory graft-versus-host disease after an allogeneic stem cell transplant. Some T cells may possibly be graft donor cells. Each CDR3 is given with its conserved first and last residue. D genes are given only for firm matches. Only some rows state a clone size, as once, few, many or a class for expanded clones.

clone_size: .; d_call: TRBD1; j_call: TRBJ2-3; v_call: TRBV2; cdr3_nt: TGTGCCAGCAGTGTAGGGACAGGAAGCACAGATACGCAGTATTTT; cdr3_aa: CASSVGTGSTDTQYF
clone_size: .; d_call: .; j_call: TRBJ1-5; v_call: TRBV7-9; cdr3_nt: TGTGCCAGCAGCATCTCAATACAGGGTGGCAGGGAATTTTATAGCAATCAGCCCCAGCATTTT; cdr3_aa: CASSISIQGGREFYSNQPQHF
clone_size: .; d_call: .; j_call: TRBJ2-5; v_call: TRBV7-8; cdr3_nt: TGTGCCAGCAGCTCGCCCTCTCGGGGCACCTCAAGGGGAGAGACCCAGTACTTC; cdr3_aa: CASSSPSRGTSRGETQYF
clone_size: .; d_call: .; j_call: TRBJ2-5; v_call: TRBV2; cdr3_nt: TGTGCCAGCCTTGAACACGGTATACAAGAGACCCAGTACTTC; cdr3_aa: CASLEHGIQETQYF
clone_size: .; d_call: .; j_call: TRBJ1-3; v_call: TRBV5-4; cdr3_nt: TGTGCCAGCAGCTTGACGGGGCGCTCTGGAAACACCATATATTTT; cdr3_aa: CASSLTGRSGNTIYF
clone_size: .; d_call: .; j_call: TRBJ1-3; v_call: TRBV9; cdr3_nt: TGTGCCAGCAGCGTAGAAGCAGGGTCTGGAAACACCATATATTTT; cdr3_aa: CASSVEAGSGNTIYF
clone_size: .; d_call: .; j_call: TRBJ2-7; v_call: TRBV19; cdr3_nt: TGTGCCAGTAGTATATCTAACGCAGGGATGGGCTACGAGCAGTACTTC; cdr3_aa: CASSISNAGMGYEQYF
clone_size: .; d_call: TRBD1; j_call: TRBJ1-3; v_call: TRBV6-6; cdr3_nt: TGTGCCAGCAGTCGTCTGAGTGGACAGGGTTCTGGAAACACCATATATTTT; cdr3_aa: CASSRLSGQGSGNTIYF
clone_size: few; d_call: TRBD1; j_call: TRBJ2-1; v_call: TRBV5-1; cdr3_nt: TGCGCCAGCAGTTCAACTGTCCCGGGACAGGGAGGTAATGAGCAGTTCTTC; cdr3_aa: CASSSTVPGQGGNEQFF
clone_size: .; d_call: TRBD1; j_call: TRBJ1-5; v_call: TRBV5-5; cdr3_nt: TGTGCCAGCAGCCCGGACAGGGGTTATCAGCCCCAGCATTTT; cdr3_aa: CASSPDRGYQPQHF
clone_size: .; d_call: TRBD1; j_call: TRBJ2-7; v_call: TRBV6-5; cdr3_nt: TGTGCCAGCAGTATCGGACAGGATGGTGGCTACGAGCAGTACTTC; cdr3_aa: CASSIGQDGGYEQYF
clone_size: .; d_call: .; j_call: TRBJ2-1; v_call: TRBV24-1; cdr3_nt: TGTGCCACCAGTGATTCTTTATACAATGAGCAGTTCTTC; cdr3_aa: CATSDSLYNEQFF
clone_size: few; d_call: .; j_call: TRBJ1-6; v_call: TRBV28; cdr3_nt: TGTGCCAGTAAAAGGAGCTCCTATAATTCACCCCTCCACTTT; cdr3_aa: CASKRSSYNSPLHF
clone_size: .; d_call: .; j_call: TRBJ2-1; v_call: TRBV5-4; cdr3_nt: TGTGCCAGCAGCCCTTTACAGGGTGCACGGGAGCAGTTCTTC; cdr3_aa: CASSPLQGAREQFF